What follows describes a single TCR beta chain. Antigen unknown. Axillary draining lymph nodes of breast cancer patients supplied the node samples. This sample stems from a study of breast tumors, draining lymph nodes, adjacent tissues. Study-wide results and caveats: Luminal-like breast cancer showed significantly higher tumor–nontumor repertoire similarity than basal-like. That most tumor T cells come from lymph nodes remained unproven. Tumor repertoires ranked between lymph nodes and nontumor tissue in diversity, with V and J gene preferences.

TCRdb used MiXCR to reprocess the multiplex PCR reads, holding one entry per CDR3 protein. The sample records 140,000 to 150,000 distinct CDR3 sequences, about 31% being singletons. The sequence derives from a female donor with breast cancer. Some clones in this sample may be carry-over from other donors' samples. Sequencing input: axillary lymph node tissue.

Here the CDR3 DNA reads TGCAGTGCCCGAAGGGTAAATACAGATACGCAGTATTTT. This gives the protein CSARRVNTDTQYF. The J gene is TRBJ2-3, the V gene TRBV20-1; D remains unclear. Trimming left V 6 bases short and J 3 bases short, with 13 bases between. Germline CDR1 is DFQATT and CDR2 is SNEGSKA (reference sequence). CDR3 length: 13 residues.